What follows are 17 T cell receptor beta chains derived from one specimen sequenced in a study of control samples from healthy donors and cancer patients. Method: immunoSEQ multiplex PCR; TCRdb's copy keeps in-frame clones and lacks some. Found here are roughly 150,000 clones, over 85% of them singletons; the top ten hold over 2%. The material sequenced was blood. Receptor source: a man in his fifties in good health.

The chain carries TRBV24-1 and TRBJ2-3, with 15 bases aligning to TRBD2. V shed 0 bases and J 0 bases; nucleotides not matched to a gene: 0. CDR3 length equals 18 residues. Germline-derived CDR1 and CDR2 are KGHDR and SFDVKD. The CDR3 region is CATSDLGTSGRSTDTQYF. CDR3 nucleotide sequence: TGTGCCACCAGTGATTTGGGGACTAGCGGGAGGAGCACAGATACGCAGTATTTT.

The V and J genes are TRBV11-3 and TRBJ2-1; maybe TRBD1 (6 bases). V lost 0 bases to trimming and J lost 1 base, with 10 bases between them. This CDR3 is 16 amino acids long. Germline V gene lookup returns CDR1 SGHNT and CDR2 YENEEA. The CDR3 DNA sequence: TGTGCCAGCAGCTTAGATGGGACAAATTCCTACAATGAGCAGTTCTTC. Amino acids: CASSLDGTNSYNEQFF.

The CDR3 is CASTLRVPTGELFF. The CDR3 coding sequence is TGTGCCAGTACTCTTCGGGTTCCGACCGGGGAGCTGTTTTTT. The rearrangement joins TRBV19 to TRBJ2-2; D is uncertain. There are 14 residues in the CDR3. Looked up from germline, CDR1 is LNHDA and CDR2 is SQIVND (reference sequence). V shed 7 bases and J shed 5 bases, with 14 bases lying between them.

This chain links TRBV6-1 with TRBJ2-7; the D gene is possibly TRBD2 (5 bases). The CDR3 consists of 16 residues. Trimming cost V 1 base and J 2 bases, with 15 bases left between them. Germline CDR1 and CDR2: MNHNS and SASEGT. The CDR3 DNA follows: TGTGCCAGCAGTGAAGAGGTTGGAGGTAGGACCTACGAGCAGTACTTC. It specifies CASSEEVGGRTYEQYF.

J is TRBJ2-7 and V is TRBV19; perhaps D is TRBD1 or TRBD2 (5 bases each). The CDR3 is 14 amino acids. Germline CDR1 is LNHDA and CDR2 is SQIVND (reference sequence). The germline V and J ends were trimmed by 6 bases and 0 bases, with 12 bases remaining between them. The CDR3 DNA is TGTGCCAGTAGGGGCCGAGGGGCCTCCTACGAGCAGTACTTC. Its translation: CASRGRGASYEQYF.

The chain recombines TRBV6-5 with TRBJ2-7, with D possibly being TRBD2 (6 bases). The length of the CDR3 is 10 residues. Trimming took off 9 bases at V and 9 bases at J, with 12 bases between the two ends. CDR1 MNHEY and CDR2 SVGAGI come from the germline V gene. CDR3 bases: TGTGCCAGTTGGGAGGACCGGCAGTACTTC. Encoded protein: CASWEDRQYF.

This chain uses TRBV25-1 with TRBJ2-7, with D perhaps assigned TRBD1 or TRBD2 (5 bases each). The CDR3 sequence is 14 residues long. Germline CDR1 is MGHDK and CDR2 is SYGVNS. V was pared by 3 bases and J by 5 bases, with 14 bases between. This CDR3 reads CASSERGKQDEQYF. CDR3 nucleotide sequence: TGTGCCAGCAGTGAGAGGGGCAAGCAAGACGAGCAGTACTTC.

The rearrangement uses TRBV6-5 and TRBJ2-5; D ambiguous. The CDR3 runs to 11 residues. With 5 bases removed from V and 1 base from J, the gap between germline ends came to 2 bases. The germline gives CDR1 MNHEY, CDR2 SVGAGI. The CDR3 sequence is CASSIQETQYF. Here the CDR3 DNA reads TGTGCCAGCAGTATCCAAGAGACCCAGTACTTC.

In nucleotides, the CDR3 is TGTGCCACCAGTGAATGGTTTGCGGGCAGGGGTAATGAGCAGTTCTTC. It yields the protein CATSEWFAGRGNEQFF. This chain joins TRBV24-1 and TRBJ2-1; D might be TRBD1 (6 bases). There are 16 residues in the CDR3. The V gene lost 4 bases and the J gene lost 7 bases, with 19 bases spanning the gap. The germline V gene has CDR1 KGHDR and CDR2 SFDVKD.

The chain recombines TRBV10-3 with TRBJ1-3; 7 bases are shared with TRBD1. The CDR3 contains 14 residues. The J segment lost 4 bases and the V segment lost 0 bases, leaving 0 bases of the junction unmatched. Germline V gene lookup returns CDR1 ENHRY and CDR2 SYGVKD. The CDR3, as DNA: TGTGCCATCAGTGAGTCAGGGGGCGGAAACACCATATATTTT. As protein: CAISESGGGNTIYF.

The V and J genes are TRBV5-4 and TRBJ1-1; D is possibly TRBD1 (5 bases). Germline CDR1 and CDR2: SGHNT and YYREEE (reference sequence). The CDR3 runs 15 residues. Trimming shortened V by 4 bases and J by 3 bases, and 16 bases separated the two germline ends. The CDR3 reads CASSPGRGRDTEAFF. For the CDR3, the DNA is TGTGCCAGCAGCCCGGGGCGGGGTAGGGACACTGAAGCTTTCTTT.

The chain couples TRBV25-1 to TRBJ2-1; D not certain. CDR1 and CDR2 (germline): MGHDK, SYGVNS. Trimming left V 5 bases short and J 3 bases short, with 14 bases between. This CDR3 region has 15 residues. CDR3 DNA: TGTGCCAGCAGTAAGGCAAGTCCCCTCTACAATGAGCAGTTCTTC. Protein sequence: CASSKASPLYNEQFF.

The V gene is TRBV3-1 (or the pseudogene TRBV3-2), the J gene TRBJ2-5, with 12 bases lining up with TRBD2. The CDR3 is 14 residues long. V was pared by 3 bases and J by 6 bases, with 2 bases of the junction left unmatched. The germline V gene has CDR1 LGHDT and CDR2 YNNKEL (reference sequence). CDR3 nucleotide sequence: TGTGCCAGCAGCCAGACTAGCGGGAGCCAGACCCAGTACTTC. This codes for CASSQTSGSQTQYF.

This clone occurred a few times. This chain connects TRBV3-1 (or the pseudogene TRBV3-2) to TRBJ1-1; 7 bases agree with TRBD1. The V gene end was trimmed by 1 base and the J gene end by 5 bases; junction bases not matched to a gene: 4. The CDR3 length is 14 residues. The germline gives CDR1 LGHDT, CDR2 YNNKEL (reference sequence). The CDR3 DNA follows: TGTGCCAGCAGCCAAGGACAGGGAAGAACTGAAGCTTTCTTT. Its translation is CASSQGQGRTEAFF.

For the CDR3, the DNA is TGTGCCAGCAGTGATCGGCCTGGAGAGACCCAGTACTTC. It specifies CASSDRPGETQYF. V gene TRBV6-4 combines with J gene TRBJ2-5; D is uncertain. V lost 3 bases and J 4 bases, leaving 9 bases between the germline ends. Germline CDR1 is MRHNA and CDR2 is SNTAGT. This CDR3 contains 13 residues.

V gene TRBV4-1 combines with J gene TRBJ1-4, with 7 bases aligning to TRBD1. Germline V gene sequence: CDR1 MGHRA, CDR2 YSYEKL. The CDR3 runs 15 residues. J was trimmed by 8 bases and V by 0 bases; bases with no gene match: 6. The chain's CDR3 is CASSQETGRSEKLFF. DNA for the CDR3: TGCGCCAGCAGCCAAGAGACAGGGAGGAGCGAAAAACTGTTTTTT.

The chain combines TRBV6-4 with TRBJ1-1; 8 nucleotides align to TRBD1. The CDR3 runs to 12 residues. Germline-derived CDR1 and CDR2 are MRHNA and SNTAGT. The V gene end was trimmed by 5 bases and the J gene end by 8 bases; junction bases not matched to a gene: 4. The chain's CDR3 is CASSSGTGEAFF. The CDR3 DNA follows: TGTGCCAGCAGTTCCGGGACAGGAGAAGCTTTCTTT.